The 9 T cell receptor beta chains in this list originate from one sample, sequenced in a study of blood T cell repertoires in COVID-19. Assay used: immunoSEQ multiplex PCR; TCRdb lists only in-frame clones, some missing. Found here are about 58,000 clones, 89% of them singletons; the top ten hold roughly an eighth. The sample was peripheral blood. Receptor source: a woman aged 60 to 75 with active COVID-19.

This clone has just one count. V gene TRBV5-1 combines with J gene TRBJ2-7; 7 nucleotides agree with TRBD1. In germline, CDR1 is SGHRS, CDR2 YFSETQ. The CDR3 has 12 amino acids. V dropped 6 bases and J dropped 3; count of bases not matched to a gene: 3. CDR3 region: CASTGQSYEQYF. CDR3 nucleotide sequence: TGCGCCAGCACGGGACAGAGCTACGAGCAGTACTTC.

The gene calls are TRBV5-1 and TRBJ2-3; D is perhaps TRBD1 (5 bases). CDR1 is SGHRS, CDR2 YFSETQ, per germline. The CDR3 has 14 amino acids. V was pared by 2 bases and J by 2 bases, with 9 bases between. This chain's CDR3 is CASSLGHVTDTQYF. The CDR3 region has the DNA TGCGCCAGCAGCTTAGGACACGTCACAGATACGCAGTATTTT.

The chain recombines TRBV4-1 with TRBJ2-7; perhaps TRBD1 as D (5 bases). Germline loops: CDR1 MGHRA, CDR2 YSYEKL. The CDR3 spans 16 residues. V was shortened by 3 bases and J by 3 bases, with 18 bases between the two germline ends. CDR3 coding DNA: TGCGCCAGCAGCCAGCTTATCGGACACCTTCGCTACGAGCAGTACTTC. The encoded protein is CASSQLIGHLRYEQYF.

This chain connects TRBV18 to TRBJ1-6; no reliable D call. The ends were cut back, 1 base at V and 7 bases at J, with 11 bases in the middle. Germline values: CDR1 KGHSH, CDR2 LQKENI. The CDR3 extends over 15 amino acids. This CDR3 is CASSPLDAENSPLHF. CDR3 sequence (DNA): TGTGCCAGCTCACCACTCGATGCGGAGAATTCACCCCTCCACTTT.

The chain uses TRBV4-2 and TRBJ2-7, with 10 bases identical to TRBD1. Trimming removed 5 bases from V and 5 bases from J; junction bases left unmatched: 9. Germline-derived CDR1 and CDR2 are LGHNA and YNFKEQ. The CDR3 loop spans 15 amino acids. The CDR3 DNA follows: TGTGCCAGCAGCAAATACCCCGGGACAGGGGACGAGCAGTACTTC. Amino acids: CASSKYPGTGDEQYF.

The rearrangement links TRBV19 to TRBJ2-3; 10 bases map to TRBD2. The CDR3 contains 16 residues. V trimming: 9 bases; J trimming: 2 bases; junction bases outside the gene matches: 11. CDR1 and CDR2 from the germline V gene are LNHDA and SQIVND (reference sequence). The CDR3 bases are TGTGCCAGCCGGACTAGCGGACCCTTTTACACAGATACGCAGTATTTT. This translates into CASRTSGPFYTDTQYF.

The V and J genes are TRBV11-1 and TRBJ2-3, with TRBD2 matching over 8 bases. J was trimmed by 2 bases and V by 2 bases; bases with no gene match: 6. The CDR3 totals 16 residues. The V gene's germline CDR1 is SGHAT and CDR2 FQDESV (reference sequence). The CDR3 nucleotides read TGTGCCAGCAGCTTAAGCGATAGCGGGGTCACAGATACGCAGTATTTT. Its protein product is CASSLSDSGVTDTQYF.

The gene calls are TRBV18 and TRBJ1-5, with a tentative D call TRBD1 (5 bases). Germline V gives CDR1 KGHSH, CDR2 LQKENI. The CDR3 length is 14 residues. V was trimmed by 3 bases and J by 7 bases, leaving 13 bases between them. The CDR3 DNA follows: TGTGCCAGCTCACCCGGACAAATCGGCCAGCCCCAGCATTTT. Residues: CASSPGQIGQPQHF. Together with reference TRBV18 and TRBJ1-5, the CDR3 gives the full variable domain: NAGVMQNPRHLVRRRGQEARLRCSPMKGHSHVYWYRQLPEEGLKFMVYLQKENIIDESGMPKERFSAEFPKEGPSILRIQQVVRGDSAAYFCASSPGQIGQPQHFGDGTRLSIL.

The V and J genes are TRBV5-1 and TRBJ2-7; 7 positions match TRBD1. The J segment lost 4 bases and the V segment lost 2 bases, leaving 6 bases of the junction unmatched. Germline CDR1 and CDR2: SGHRS and YFSETQ. The length of the CDR3 is 14 residues. Here the CDR3 DNA reads TGCGCCAGCAGCTTAACCGGGACAGTATACGAGCAGTACTTC. It codes for CASSLTGTVYEQYF.